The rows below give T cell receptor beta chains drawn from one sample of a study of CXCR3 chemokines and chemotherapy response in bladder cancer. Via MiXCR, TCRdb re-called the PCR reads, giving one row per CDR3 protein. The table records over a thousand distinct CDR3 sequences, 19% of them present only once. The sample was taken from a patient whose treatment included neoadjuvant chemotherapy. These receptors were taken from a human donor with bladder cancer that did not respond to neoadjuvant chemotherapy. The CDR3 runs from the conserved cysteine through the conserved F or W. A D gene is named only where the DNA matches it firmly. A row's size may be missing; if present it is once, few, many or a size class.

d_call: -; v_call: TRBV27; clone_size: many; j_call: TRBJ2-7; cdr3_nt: TGTGCCAGCAGTGTGGAAAGCGGGCGCTCCTACGAGCAGTACTTC; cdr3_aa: CASSVESGRSYEQYF
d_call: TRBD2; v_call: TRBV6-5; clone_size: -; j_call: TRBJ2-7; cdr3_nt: TGTGCCAGCAGTTACTCGAGGCTAGCGGGGGCCTCCTACGAGCAGTACTTC; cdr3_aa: CASSYSRLAGASYEQYF
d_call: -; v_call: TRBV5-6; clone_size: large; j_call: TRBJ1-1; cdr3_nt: TGTGCCAGCAGCTTGGGGGACACTGAAGCTTTCTTT; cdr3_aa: CASSLGDTEAFF
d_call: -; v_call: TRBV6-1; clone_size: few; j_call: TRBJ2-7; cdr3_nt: TGTGCCAGCAGTCCCAGGGGAACCTACGAGCAGTACTTC; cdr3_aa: CASSPRGTYEQYF
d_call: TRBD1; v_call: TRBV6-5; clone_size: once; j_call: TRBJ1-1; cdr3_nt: TGTGCCAGCAGGGGGACAGGGCTCACTGAAGCTTTCTTT; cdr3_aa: CASRGTGLTEAFF
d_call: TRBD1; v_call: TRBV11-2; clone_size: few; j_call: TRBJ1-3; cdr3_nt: TGTGCCAGCAGCTTTACTCTGGGACAGGGAAACACCATATATTTT; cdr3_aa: CASSFTLGQGNTIYF
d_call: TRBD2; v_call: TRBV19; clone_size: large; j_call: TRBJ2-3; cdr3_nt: TGTGCCAGTAGTCCACTAGCGGGAGTTTCAGATACGCAGTATTTT; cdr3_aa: CASSPLAGVSDTQYF
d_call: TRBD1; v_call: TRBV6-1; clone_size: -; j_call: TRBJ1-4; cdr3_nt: TGTGCCAGCAGTGGCGGCAGGGGGGGGGATGAAAAACTGTTTTTT; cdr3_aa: CASSGGRGGDEKLFF
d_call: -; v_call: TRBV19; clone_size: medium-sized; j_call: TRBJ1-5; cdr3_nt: TGTGCCAGTAGTATAGAGGCGTATAGCAATCAGCCCCAGCATTTT; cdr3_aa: CASSIEAYSNQPQHF
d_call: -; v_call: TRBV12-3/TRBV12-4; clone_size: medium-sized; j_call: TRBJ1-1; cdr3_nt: TGTGCCAGCAGTTTAGCGCAAAGTCGAGTGGAGATGAACACTGAAGCTTTCTTT; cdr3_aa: CASSLAQSRVEMNTEAFF
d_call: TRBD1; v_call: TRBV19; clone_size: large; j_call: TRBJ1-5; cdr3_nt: TGTGCCAGTAGTGCCGACGCCGGGACAGAAAGCAATCAGCCCCAGCATTTT; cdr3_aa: CASSADAGTESNQPQHF
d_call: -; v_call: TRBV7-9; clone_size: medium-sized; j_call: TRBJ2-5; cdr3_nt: TGTGCCAGCAGCTTAGTCGGGACAACCCAAGAGACCCAGTACTTC; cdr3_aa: CASSLVGTTQETQYF
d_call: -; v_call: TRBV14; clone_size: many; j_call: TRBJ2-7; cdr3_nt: TGTGCCAGCAGCCTACTTACCTACGAGCAGTACTTC; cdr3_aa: CASSLLTYEQYF
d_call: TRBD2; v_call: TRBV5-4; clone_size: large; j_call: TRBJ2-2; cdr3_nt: TGTGCCAGCAGCTTTCCCGGGACTAGAGGAACCGGGGAGCTGTTTTTT; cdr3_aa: CASSFPGTRGTGELFF
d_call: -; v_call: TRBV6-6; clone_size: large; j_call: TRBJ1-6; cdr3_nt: TGTGCCAGCAGCAGGGATGTCCGGGGGGGGTATAATTCACCCCTCCACTTT; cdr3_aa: CASSRDVRGGYNSPLHF
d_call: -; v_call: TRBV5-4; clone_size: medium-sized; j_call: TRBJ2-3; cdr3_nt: TGTGCCAGCAGCTTGTTTCCGGGACGTAGCACAGATACGCAGTATTTT; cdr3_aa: CASSLFPGRSTDTQYF
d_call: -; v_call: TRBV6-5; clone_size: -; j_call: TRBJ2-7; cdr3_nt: TGTGCCAGCAGTTACGTTTCCGGGTCCTACGAGCAGTACTTC; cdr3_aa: CASSYVSGSYEQYF
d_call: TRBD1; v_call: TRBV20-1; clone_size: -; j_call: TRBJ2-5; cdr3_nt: TGCAGTGCCCATTCGGACAGGGGAGCCCAAGAGACCCAGTACTTC; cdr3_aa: CSAHSDRGAQETQYF
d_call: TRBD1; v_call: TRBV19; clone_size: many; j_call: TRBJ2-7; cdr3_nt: TGTGCCAGTAGTGATACCCGACAGGGCGAGCAGTACTTC; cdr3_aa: CASSDTRQGEQYF
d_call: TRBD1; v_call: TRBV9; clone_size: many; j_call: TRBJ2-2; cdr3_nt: TGTGCCAGCAGCCCTCGAGGACAGGAGGCCACCGGGGAGCTGTTTTTT; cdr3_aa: CASSPRGQEATGELFF
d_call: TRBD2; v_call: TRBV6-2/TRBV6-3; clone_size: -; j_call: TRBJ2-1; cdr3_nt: TGTGCCAGCAGTAACCCGGGACTAGCGGGAGGGATGGGCTACAATGAGCAGTTCTTC; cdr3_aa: CASSNPGLAGGMGYNEQFF
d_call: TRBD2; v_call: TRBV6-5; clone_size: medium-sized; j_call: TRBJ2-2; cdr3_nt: TGTGCCAGCAGTTACCCCCAACTAGCGGGGAAGAACACCGGGGAGCTGTTTTTT; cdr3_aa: CASSYPQLAGKNTGELFF
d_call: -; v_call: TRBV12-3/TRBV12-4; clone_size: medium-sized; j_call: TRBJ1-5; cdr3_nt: TGTGCCAGCGGCAGGTCGGGGGCAAGCAATCAGCCCCAGCATTTT; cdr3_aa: CASGRSGASNQPQHF
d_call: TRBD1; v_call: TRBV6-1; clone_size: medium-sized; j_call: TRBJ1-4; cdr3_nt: TGTGCCAGCAGACCTGGACAGGGGGAAGAAAAACTGTTTTTT; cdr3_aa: CASRPGQGEEKLFF
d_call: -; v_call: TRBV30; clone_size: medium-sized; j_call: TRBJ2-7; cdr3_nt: TGTGCCTGGGAGTTAGTGGGCGGCGAGCAGTACTTC; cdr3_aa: CAWELVGGEQYF
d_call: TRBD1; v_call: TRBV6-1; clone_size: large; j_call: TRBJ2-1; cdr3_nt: TGTGCCAGCAGGCATTGGCGGGACAGGTACTCCTACAATGAGCAGTTCTTC; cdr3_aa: CASRHWRDRYSYNEQFF
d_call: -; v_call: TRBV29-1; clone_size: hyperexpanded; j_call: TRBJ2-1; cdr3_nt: TGCAGCGTCGTTACGGACCTTGGGTACAATGAGCAGTTCTTC; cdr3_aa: CSVVTDLGYNEQFF
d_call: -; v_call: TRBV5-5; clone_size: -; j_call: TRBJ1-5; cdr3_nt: TGTGCCAGCAGCGGGGACCTGGCGGGCAATCAGCCCCAGCATTTT; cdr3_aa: CASSGDLAGNQPQHF
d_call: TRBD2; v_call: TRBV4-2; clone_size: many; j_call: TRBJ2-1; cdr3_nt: TGTGCCAGCAGCCAAGGCATAGCGGGATACAATGAGCAGTTCTTC; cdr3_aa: CASSQGIAGYNEQFF
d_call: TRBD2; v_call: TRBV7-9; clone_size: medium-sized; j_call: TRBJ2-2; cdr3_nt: TGTGCCAGCAGCTTTACCGCGGGAGCGGACGGGGAGCTGTTTTTT; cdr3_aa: CASSFTAGADGELFF
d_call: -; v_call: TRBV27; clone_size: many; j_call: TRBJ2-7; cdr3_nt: TGTGCCAGCAAAGGTGTGCAGGTCGAGCAGTACTTC; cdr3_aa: CASKGVQVEQYF
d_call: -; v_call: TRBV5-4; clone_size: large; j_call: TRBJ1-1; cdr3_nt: TGTGCCAGCAGCTCACAGGGCCCGGGGGGGACTGAAGCTTTCTTT; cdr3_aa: CASSSQGPGGTEAFF
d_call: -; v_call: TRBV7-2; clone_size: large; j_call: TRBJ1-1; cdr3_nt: TGTGCCAGCAGCCCCCCTAGGGGAGGTCGAACTGAAGCTTTCTTT; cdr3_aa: CASSPPRGGRTEAFF
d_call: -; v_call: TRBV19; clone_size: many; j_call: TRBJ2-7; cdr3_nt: TGTGCCAGTAAGGAAGGATACAGTGGGGTCTACGAGCAGTACTTC; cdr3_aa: CASKEGYSGVYEQYF
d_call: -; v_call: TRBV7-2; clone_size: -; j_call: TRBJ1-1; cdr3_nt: TGTGCCAGCAGCTCCACCAGGTATTCTGAAGCTTTCTTT; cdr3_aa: CASSSTRYSEAFF
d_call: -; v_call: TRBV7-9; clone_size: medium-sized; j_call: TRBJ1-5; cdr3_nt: TGTGCCAGCAGCACCTGGACGGAAAATCCTAGCAATCAGCCCCAGCATTTT; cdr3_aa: CASSTWTENPSNQPQHF
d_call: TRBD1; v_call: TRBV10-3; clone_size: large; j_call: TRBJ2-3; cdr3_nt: TGTGCCATCAGTCCCTTTGGGACAGGAAGAACAGATACGCAGTATTTT; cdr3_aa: CAISPFGTGRTDTQYF
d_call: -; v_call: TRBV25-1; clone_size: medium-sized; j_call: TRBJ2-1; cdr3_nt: TGTGCCAGCAGTGAAGGGGGTGGGGGCTACAATGAGCAGTTCTTC; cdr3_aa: CASSEGGGGYNEQFF
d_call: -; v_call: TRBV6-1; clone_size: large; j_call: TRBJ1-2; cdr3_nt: TGTGCCAGCAGTGAAGTCCCGATCCAGGGTCTACCCTACACCTTC; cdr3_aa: CASSEVPIQGLPYTF
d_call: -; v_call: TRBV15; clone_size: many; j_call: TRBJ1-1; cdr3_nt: TGTGCCACCAGCAGAGAAGCGAACACTGAAGCTTTCTTT; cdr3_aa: CATSREANTEAFF